This TCR beta chain was recovered during a study of CXCR3-negative and CXCR3-positive naive CD8 T cells. Study-level information: The libraries together contributed 120 million to 150 million TRB reads, each supplying about 1.5 +/- 0.3 million.

Study-wide findings and caveats: TRB CDR3 hydrophobicity was greater in CXCR3-positive naive cells than in CXCR3-negative naive cells. Both naive subsets, CXCR3-negative and CXCR3-positive, displayed similar TRBV-TRBJ usage, unlike memory cells.

TRB cDNA libraries were made by UMI-labeled 5' RACE. From its re-call of the 5' RACE reads, TCRdb lists each CDR3 protein once, without DNA. Here the sample table reports 60,000 to 65,000 distinct CDR3 sequences. Naive CD8+ T cells carried a CD45RO-CCR7+CD27+CD95- phenotype. As to this clonotype: Its antigen is unidentified.

Germline V gene sequence: CDR1 DFQATT, CDR2 SNEGSKA (reference sequence). The CDR3 is 15 residues long. The chain couples TRBV20-1 to TRBJ1-6; TCRdb outputs TRBD1, but without DNA this stays unchecked. The clonotype was recovered from a human donor in good health. Some clones in this sample may be carry-over from other donors' samples. Sequencing was performed on naive CXCR3+ CD8+ T cells from blood. Subset reported: CD45RO-CCR7+CD27+CD95- naive CD8+ T cells expressing CXCR3 (TNR3+). CDR3 sequence reads: CSARDPYRDNSPLHF.